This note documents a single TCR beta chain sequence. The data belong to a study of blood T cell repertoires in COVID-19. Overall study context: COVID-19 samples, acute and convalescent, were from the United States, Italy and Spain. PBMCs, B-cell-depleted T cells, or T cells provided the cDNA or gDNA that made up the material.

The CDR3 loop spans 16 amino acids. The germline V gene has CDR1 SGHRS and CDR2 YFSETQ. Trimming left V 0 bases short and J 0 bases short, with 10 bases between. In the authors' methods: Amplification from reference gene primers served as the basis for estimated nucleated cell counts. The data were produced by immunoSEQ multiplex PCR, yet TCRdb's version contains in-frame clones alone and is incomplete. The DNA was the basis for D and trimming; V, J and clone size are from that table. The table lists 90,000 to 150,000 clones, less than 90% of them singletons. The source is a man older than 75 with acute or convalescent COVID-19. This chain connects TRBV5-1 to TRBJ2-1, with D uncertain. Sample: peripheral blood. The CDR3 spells CASSLDTSSSYNEQFF. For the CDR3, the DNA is TGCGCCAGCAGCTTGGACACCTCAAGCTCCTACAATGAGCAGTTCTTC.